These 29 T cell receptor beta chains originate from one sample sequenced in a study of identical twins. TCRdb ran MiXCR on the 5' RACE reads and lists one entry per CDR3 protein. Among 520,000 or so distinct CDR3 sequences listed, approximately 22% were seen once. These data were also reused for a study on T cells expressing NK-cell markers.

The sample was CD4+ T cells sorted from blood. Every receptor here comes from a young woman in good health.

The V gene is TRBV18, the J gene TRBJ1-5; D perhaps matches TRBD1 (6 bases). The germline CDR1 and CDR2 sequences are KGHSH and LQKENI. The CDR3 length is 16 residues. V dropped 5 bases and J dropped 4 bases, with 18 bases sitting between them. The CDR3 is CASSTGTPSQNQPQHF. DNA for the CDR3: TGTGCCAGCTCAACGGGGACACCTTCTCAAAATCAGCCCCAGCATTTT. Complete variable domain (other parts from reference TRBV18 and TRBJ1-5): NAGVMQNPRHLVRRRGQEARLRCSPMKGHSHVYWYRQLPEEGLKFMVYLQKENIIDESGMPKERFSAEFPKEGPSILRIQQVVRGDSAAYFCASSTGTPSQNQPQHFGDGTRLSIL.

This clonotype was seen just once. The chain couples TRBV7-3 to TRBJ2-7, with D perhaps given as TRBD1 or TRBD2 (5 bases each). Trimming pared 2 bases from V and 5 bases from J, leaving 16 bases between. Germline CDR1 SGHTA, CDR2 FQGTGA. The CDR3 loop spans 15 amino acids. CDR3 coding DNA: TGTGCCAGCAGCTTACTTTTCCAGGGACGGCACGAGCAGTACTTC. It translates to CASSLLFQGRHEQYF.

The J gene is TRBJ2-5, the V gene TRBV5-5; a possible D gene is TRBD1 (6 bases). This CDR3 comprises 14 residues. The V gene lost 3 bases and the J gene lost 4 bases, with 13 bases spanning the gap. CDR1 is SGHKS, CDR2 YYEKEE, per germline (reference sequence). CDR3 sequence reads: CASSSQGNGETQYF. DNA for the CDR3: TGTGCCAGCAGCTCCCAGGGGAATGGAGAGACCCAGTACTTC.

This clonotype was found many times. The CDR3 spells CASSFLGEDIQYF. Here the CDR3 DNA reads TGCGCCAGCAGCTTCCTCGGGGAGGACATTCAGTACTTC. The rearrangement uses TRBV5-1 and TRBJ2-4, with a tentative D call TRBD2 (6 bases). Trimming removed 2 bases from V and 8 bases from J, with 11 bases in between. This CDR3 spans 13 amino acids. CDR1 and CDR2 from the germline V gene are SGHRS and YFSETQ.

This clonotype was detected only a few times. V is TRBV7-9 and J is TRBJ2-7; D is possibly TRBD1 (6 bases). The CDR3 has 15 residues. From germline, CDR1 is SEHNR and CDR2 FQNEAQ (reference sequence). V shed 5 bases and J shed 3 bases, with 17 bases lying between them. As DNA, the CDR3 is TGTGCCAGCAGCCTACAGGGACCCAACTACTACGAGCAGTACTTC. Protein: CASSLQGPNYYEQYF.

V gene TRBV7-9 combines with J gene TRBJ2-7; D might be TRBD1 (5 bases). The CDR3 consists of 12 residues. Germline V gene lookup returns CDR1 SEHNR and CDR2 FQNEAQ (reference sequence). The germline V and J ends were trimmed by 5 bases and 6 bases, with 11 bases remaining between them. The CDR3 DNA follows: TGTGCCAGCAGCCCGCAGGGTCTCGAGCAGTACTTC. Translated, it gives CASSPQGLEQYF.

This clonotype was counted many times. V usage is TRBV5-1 and J usage is TRBJ2-2; the D is unclear. Trimming stripped 0 bases from V and 6 bases from J, with 3 bases between. CDR1 and CDR2 (germline): SGHRS, YFSETQ. CDR3 length equals 12 residues. The CDR3 loop reads CASSLVPGELFF. The CDR3, as DNA: TGCGCCAGCAGCTTGGTCCCCGGGGAGCTGTTTTTT. The entire variable domain, with the rest obtained from reference TRBV5-1 and TRBJ2-2, is as follows: KAGVTQTPRYLIKTRGQQVTLSCSPISGHRSVSWYQQTPGQGLQFLFEYFSETQRNKGNFPGRFSGRQFSNSRSEMNVSTLELGDSALYLCASSLVPGELFFGEGSRLTVL.

This clonotype was seen once. The V call is TRBV7-9, the J call TRBJ1-1; possible D gene TRBD1, 6 bases. The CDR3 extends over 12 amino acids. Germline V gene lookup returns CDR1 SEHNR and CDR2 FQNEAQ (reference sequence). V lost 4 bases, J lost 8 bases, and 11 bases lay in between. The CDR3 DNA follows: TGTGCCAGCAGCTCTGGGGGGCGCGAAGCTTTCTTT. Translation: CASSSGGREAFF.

The rearrangement joins TRBV11-3 to TRBJ1-1, with unresolved D. The CDR3 runs to 14 residues. The germline V and J ends were trimmed by 4 bases and 3 bases, with 12 bases remaining between them. CDR1 is SGHNT and CDR2 is YENEEA in the germline V gene. The CDR3 protein is CASSSYSDDTEAFF. CDR3 DNA sequence: TGTGCCAGCAGCTCATACTCCGACGACACTGAAGCTTTCTTT.

The chain joins TRBV7-9 to TRBJ2-3, with D possibly TRBD2 on 6 matching bases. Germline CDR1 and CDR2: SEHNR and FQNEAQ (reference sequence). Trimming stripped 0 bases from V and 0 bases from J, with 13 bases between. There are 17 residues in the CDR3. CDR3 sequence (DNA): TGTGCCAGCAGCTTAGCTTTGCTAGCGATAAGCACAGATACGCAGTATTTT. This sequence encodes CASSLALLAISTDTQYF.

This clonotype was detected only a few times. This chain joins TRBV9 and TRBJ2-4, with 7 bases fitting TRBD2. Germline V lookup: CDR1 SGDLS, CDR2 YYNGEE. The length of the CDR3 is 15 residues. The ends lost 3 bases at V and 0 bases at J; junction bases unmatched: 3. CDR3 nucleotide sequence: TGTGCCAGCAGCGGGGGAGGGATAGCCAAAAACATTCAGTACTTC. The encoded protein is CASSGGGIAKNIQYF.

This clonotype was seen a handful of times. This chain uses TRBV20-1 with TRBJ2-3; tentatively, D is TRBD2 (5 bases). Germline-derived CDR1 and CDR2 are DFQATT and SNEGSKA (reference sequence). The CDR3 runs 13 residues. Deletions cut 7 bases from V and 3 bases from J, with 14 bases between. The CDR3 bases are TGCAGTGGGGAGAGGGTAGCAACAGATACGCAGTATTTT. As protein: CSGERVATDTQYF.

This chain joins TRBV6-5 and TRBJ1-2; D not resolved. The CDR3 is 12 amino acids. CDR1 is MNHEY and CDR2 is SVGAGI in the germline V gene. Trimming cost V 3 bases and J 5 bases, with 7 bases left between them. CDR3 nucleotide sequence: TGTGCCAGCAGTTATATGGGGTATGGCTACACCTTC. It specifies CASSYMGYGYTF.

There are a few counts of this clonotype. The chain combines TRBV10-3 with TRBJ2-1; D not certain. CDR1 and CDR2 from the germline V gene are ENHRY and SYGVKD. CDR3 length: 12 amino acids. V was trimmed by 4 bases and J by 5 bases, leaving 6 bases between them. CDR3 residues: CAISGVNNEQFF. The CDR3 nucleotides read TGTGCCATCAGTGGGGTAAACAATGAGCAGTTCTTC.

Only a few counts were recorded for this clonotype. V gene TRBV5-1 combines with J gene TRBJ2-2; tentatively, D is TRBD2 (5 bases). In germline, CDR1 is SGHRS, CDR2 YFSETQ. Deletions cut 4 bases from V and 7 bases from J, with 17 bases between. CDR3 size: 15 residues. CDR3 nucleotides: TGCGCCAGCAGCCAAACTAGAGTCTCTATCGGGGAGCTGTTTTTT. Translation gives CASSQTRVSIGELFF.

The chain uses TRBV20-1 and TRBJ1-5; D call uncertain. Germline lookup yields CDR1 DFQATT and CDR2 SNEGSKA (reference sequence). V lost 0 bases to trimming and J lost 10 bases, with 16 bases between them. The CDR3 is made up of 14 amino acids. The CDR3 DNA follows: TGCAGTGCTAGAGATAATTCTCCTATCAGACCCCAGCATTTT. Amino acid sequence: CSARDNSPIRPQHF.

This clonotype occurred a few times. V is TRBV7-2 and J is TRBJ2-3, with D hard to call. Per the germline V gene, CDR1 is SGHTA and CDR2 is FQGNSA. CDR3 length: 16 residues. V was shortened by 5 bases and J by 0 bases, with 15 bases between the two germline ends. CDR3 sequence reads: CASSLVSAYSTDTQYF. Here the CDR3 DNA reads TGTGCCAGCAGCCTAGTGTCAGCTTATAGCACAGATACGCAGTATTTT.

The chain employs TRBV4-1 and TRBJ2-7; 10 bases are shared with TRBD1. With V trimmed by 5 bases and J by 0 bases, 10 bases remained unmatched. The CDR3 extends over 17 amino acids. Per the germline V gene, CDR1 is MGHRA and CDR2 is YSYEKL. The CDR3 protein is CASSSQAGTGASYEQYF. In DNA, the CDR3 is TGCGCCAGCAGCTCCCAAGCCGGGACAGGGGCCTCCTACGAGCAGTACTTC.

As concerns this clonotype: The junction departs from germline at one end; a sequencing error may be responsible. This chain joins TRBV9 and TRBJ2-7, with 11 bases that match TRBD2. The germline V gene has CDR1 SGDLS and CDR2 YYNGEE. CDR3 length: 16 residues. CDR3 amino acids: CTSSELAGGRRDEQYF. CDR3 DNA: TGTACCAGCAGCGAATTAGCGGGAGGGCGTAGGGACGAGCAGTACTTC.

This chain joins TRBV11-2 and TRBJ2-5; D gene uncertain. From germline, CDR1 is SGHAT and CDR2 FQNNGV. The CDR3 length is 14 residues. Trimming removed 4 bases from V and 5 bases from J, with 14 bases in between. CDR3 sequence reads: CASSSQRASETQYF. The CDR3 coding sequence is TGTGCCAGCAGCTCCCAGAGAGCGAGCGAGACCCAGTACTTC.

This rearrangement joins TRBV20-1 to TRBJ2-3; no firm D call. Germline CDR1 and CDR2: DFQATT and SNEGSKA (reference sequence). V gave up 0 bases and J gave up 2 bases, with 12 bases separating them. This CDR3 region has 15 residues. CDR3 region: CSARETRSTTDTQYF. CDR3 bases: TGCAGTGCTAGAGAAACCCGGTCTACCACAGATACGCAGTATTTT.

The chain recombines TRBV20-1 with TRBJ2-1; 10 bases map to TRBD2. J was trimmed by 1 base and V by 4 bases; bases with no gene match: 7. From germline, CDR1 is DFQATT and CDR2 SNEGSKA (reference sequence). The CDR3 totals 16 residues. CDR3 coding DNA: TGCAGTGCTACCCAAGCGGGGGGGCCGTCCTACAATGAGCAGTTCTTC. Its protein product is CSATQAGGPSYNEQFF.

This clonotype was seen ten or more times. The V and J genes are TRBV20-1 and TRBJ2-7; 9 positions match TRBD2. The CDR3 totals 14 residues. The J segment lost 5 bases and the V segment lost 5 bases, leaving 10 bases of the junction unmatched. Per germline, CDR1 DFQATT and CDR2 SNEGSKA (reference sequence). The DNA for the CDR3 is TGCAGTGCTTGTCCGGGACTAGCTGTCGACGAGCAGTACTTC. It is translated as CSACPGLAVDEQYF.

The chain is built from TRBV20-1 and TRBJ2-3; the match to TRBD2 covers 7 bases. Trimming cost V 6 bases and J 0 bases; bases outside gene matches: 3. The CDR3 is 13 amino acids. Looked up from germline, CDR1 is DFQATT and CDR2 is SNEGSKA (reference sequence). The CDR3, as DNA: TGCAGTGCGGAAGCGGGGAGCACAGATACGCAGTATTTT. It translates to CSAEAGSTDTQYF.

The chain recombines TRBV6-1 with TRBJ1-1; 8 nucleotides align to TRBD1. Per the germline V gene, CDR1 is MNHNS and CDR2 is SASEGT. Trimming took 7 bases from V and 5 from J; bases not matched to a gene: 9. The CDR3 spans 14 residues. The CDR3 protein is CASTKDRVGTEAFF. The DNA of the CDR3 is TGTGCCAGCACCAAGGACAGGGTGGGGACTGAAGCTTTCTTT.

This clonotype turned up a few times. The chain combines TRBV12-3 or TRBV12-4 with TRBJ2-1; 10 bases line up with TRBD2. V gave up 1 base and J gave up 11 bases; unmatched junction bases: 5. The CDR3 runs to 14 residues. The CDR3 spells CASSLGLAGEKQFF. CDR3 bases: TGTGCCAGCAGTTTAGGGCTAGCGGGAGAAAAGCAGTTCTTC.

This clonotype was counted many times. J is TRBJ2-5 and V is TRBV20-1; D may be TRBD2 (5 bases). Trimming removed 1 base at V and 2 bases at J, with 11 bases between. Germline assignment: CDR1 DFQATT and CDR2 SNEGSKA (reference sequence). This CDR3 spans 14 amino acids. The CDR3 bases are TGCAGTGCTAGAGCCCGGCGGGCACAAGAGACCCAGTACTTC. Residues: CSARARRAQETQYF.

The CDR3 sequence is CASSYFSGGTHNEQFF. CDR3 DNA sequence: TGTGCCAGCAGTTACTTTTCGGGAGGTACCCACAATGAGCAGTTCTTC. The chain carries TRBV6-5 and TRBJ2-1; 7 bases are shared with TRBD2. Germline-derived CDR1 and CDR2 are MNHEY and SVGAGI. The CDR3 loop spans 16 amino acids. V was pared by 1 base and J by 5 bases, with 8 bases of the junction left unmatched.

The rearrangement joins TRBV7-2 to TRBJ2-1; D is undetermined. This CDR3 is built from 11 residues. The V gene's germline CDR1 is SGHTA and CDR2 FQGNSA. Trimming took 7 bases from V and 4 from J, leaving 5 bases between them. In nucleotides, the CDR3 is TGTGCCAGCAATGGGTACAATGAGCAGTTCTTC. The encoded protein is CASNGYNEQFF.